Presented here are 32 T cell receptor beta chains from one specimen sequenced in a study of T cell changes during pregnancy in multiple sclerosis. Profiling relied on immunoSEQ multiplex PCR, and the TCRdb table lists in-frame clones only, not all of them. The sample consists of 25,000 to 35,000 clones, over 75% of them appearing once. Source: CD8+ T cells from peripheral blood mononuclear cells, taken in the second trimester of pregnancy. Receptors originate from a female donor with multiple sclerosis, enrolled in a pregnancy study.

This clone was recorded once. This chain joins TRBV2 and TRBJ2-5, with D maybe TRBD2 (6 bases). V lost 3 bases, J lost 5 bases, and 13 bases lay in between. This CDR3 is 14 amino acids long. Germline assignment: CDR1 SNHLY and CDR2 FYNNEI. The CDR3 coding sequence is TGTGCCAGCAGTGAGGAGGGTAGCTGGGAGACCCAGTACTTC. Protein product: CASSEEGSWETQYF.

The chain couples TRBV7-2 to TRBJ1-5; the D is unclear. The V gene lost 1 base and the J gene lost 0 bases, with 10 bases spanning the gap. Germline V CDR1 and CDR2: SGHTA, FQGNSA. The CDR3 totals 16 residues. CDR3: CASSLEAGYSNQPQHF. For the CDR3, the DNA is TGTGCCAGCAGCTTAGAGGCAGGTTATAGCAATCAGCCCCAGCATTTT. The entire variable domain, with the rest obtained from reference TRBV7-2 and TRBJ1-5, is as follows: GAGVSQSPSNKVTEKGKDVELRCDPISGHTALYWYRQSLGQGLEFLIYFQGNSAPDKSGLPSDRFSAERTGGSVSTLTIQRTQQEDSAVYLCASSLEAGYSNQPQHFGDGTRLSIL.

The chain couples TRBV7-7 to TRBJ2-2, with a weak D call TRBD1 (5 bases). This CDR3 spans 14 amino acids. Germline CDR1 SSHAT, CDR2 FNYEAQ (reference sequence). Trimming took off 1 base at V and 4 bases at J, with 7 bases between the two ends. The CDR3 loop is CASSLEGITGELFF. The CDR3 region has the DNA TGTGCCAGCAGCTTAGAGGGGATCACCGGGGAGCTGTTTTTT.

This clone was detected only a few times. The CDR3 is CASSPSDSLNTEAFF. The CDR3 DNA follows: TGCGCCAGCAGCCCATCGGACAGCTTGAACACTGAAGCTTTCTTT. The chain couples TRBV4-3 to TRBJ1-1, with D tentatively TRBD1 (6 bases). The length of the CDR3 is 15 residues. Trimming removed 4 bases from V and 0 bases from J, with 12 bases in between. The germline V gene encodes CDR1 LGHNA and CDR2 YSLEER.

This chain connects TRBV5-1 to TRBJ1-5; the D is unclear. The germline V gene encodes CDR1 SGHRS and CDR2 YFSETQ. V was clipped by 2 bases and J by 0 bases, with 12 bases between them. The CDR3 covers 16 residues. The CDR3: CASSLWSVDSNQPQHF. The CDR3 bases are TGCGCCAGCAGCTTATGGAGTGTCGATAGCAATCAGCCCCAGCATTTT.

V gene TRBV5-1 combines with J gene TRBJ2-5; TRBD2 might be the D (5 bases). This CDR3 is 14 amino acids long. The germline gives CDR1 SGHRS, CDR2 YFSETQ. V was shortened by 2 bases and J by 2 bases, with 10 bases between the two germline ends. The CDR3 reads CASSFYGGQETQYF. The DNA of the CDR3 is TGCGCCAGCAGCTTTTACGGCGGGCAAGAGACCCAGTACTTC. The full variable domain, rest sourced from reference TRBV5-1 and TRBJ2-5, is KAGVTQTPRYLIKTRGQQVTLSCSPISGHRSVSWYQQTPGQGLQFLFEYFSETQRNKGNFPGRFSGRQFSNSRSEMNVSTLELGDSALYLCASSFYGGQETQYFGPGTRLLVL.

This chain uses TRBV4-3 with TRBJ2-6; tentative D call: TRBD2 (6 bases). Looked up from germline, CDR1 is LGHNA and CDR2 is YSLEER. There are 16 residues in the CDR3. Trimming left V 1 base short and J 0 bases short, with 7 bases between. This chain's CDR3 is CASSQGGDSGANVLTF. CDR3 in DNA: TGCGCCAGCAGCCAAGGCGGGGACTCTGGGGCCAACGTCCTGACTTTC.

This CDR3 reads CASSLQGRQETQYF. The CDR3 DNA reads TGTGCCAGCAGTTTACAGGGTCGACAAGAGACCCAGTACTTC. This chain uses TRBV28 with TRBJ2-5; tentative D call: TRBD1 (5 bases). This CDR3 comprises 14 residues. V dropped 2 bases and J dropped 2 bases, with 9 bases sitting between them. Germline V gene sequence: CDR1 MDHEN, CDR2 SYDVKM.

This chain joins TRBV9 and TRBJ2-1; perhaps TRBD1 as D (7 bases). The CDR3 length is 17 residues. V was pared by 0 bases and J by 5 bases, with 18 bases between. Germline loops: CDR1 SGDLS, CDR2 YYNGEE. In DNA, the CDR3 is TGTGCCAGCAGCGTAGGGGGCAGGGGGGACTCAGACAATGAGCAGTTCTTC. Its translation is CASSVGGRGDSDNEQFF. The full variable domain, in which reference TRBV9 and TRBJ2-1 provide the parts outside the CDR3, is DSGVTQTPKHLITATGQRVTLRCSPRSGDLSVYWYQQSLDQGLQFLIQYYNGEERAKGNILERFSAQQFPDLHSELNLSSLELGDSALYFCASSVGGRGDSDNEQFFGPGTRLTVL.

The rearrangement links TRBV7-6 to TRBJ1-1; the D gene is possibly TRBD1 (6 bases). The V end lost 7 bases, the J end lost 1 base, and 10 bases lay between the germline ends. The CDR3 has 13 amino acids. The germline gives CDR1 SGHVS, CDR2 FNYEAQ. The CDR3 is CASTLRGNTEAFF. Here the CDR3 DNA reads TGTGCCAGCACTCTCAGGGGGAACACTGAAGCTTTCTTT.

The V gene is TRBV19, the J gene TRBJ2-5; possible D gene TRBD2, 5 bases. In germline, CDR1 is LNHDA, CDR2 SQIVND (reference sequence). Trimming pared 11 bases from V and 4 bases from J, leaving 17 bases between. The length of the CDR3 is 13 residues. CDR3 DNA: TGTGCCGGGTCAAGCGGTTACGGAGAGACCCAGTACTTC. This translates into CAGSSGYGETQYF.

The J gene is TRBJ1-4, the V gene TRBV5-5; maybe TRBD1 (6 bases). Trimming shortened V by 4 bases and J by 6 bases, and 13 bases separated the two germline ends. CDR3 length: 14 amino acids. CDR1 is SGHKS and CDR2 is YYEKEE in the germline V gene (reference sequence). Written as DNA, the CDR3 is TGTGCCAGCAGCGAATACAGGGATCATGAAAAACTGTTTTTT. This encodes CASSEYRDHEKLFF.

The chain recombines TRBV19 with TRBJ2-3; D unclear. V lost 5 bases and J 6 bases, leaving 15 bases between the germline ends. The CDR3 runs to 14 residues. The germline V gene encodes CDR1 LNHDA and CDR2 SQIVND (reference sequence). The CDR3 bases are TGTGCCAGTAGTCCCACCCCTGAAGCGGATACGCAGTATTTT. This gives the protein CASSPTPEADTQYF.

V is TRBV7-6 and J is TRBJ1-3; D is perhaps TRBD1 (6 bases). In germline, CDR1 is SGHVS, CDR2 FNYEAQ. Trimming removed 3 bases at V and 0 bases at J, with 27 bases between. The CDR3 covers 21 residues. The CDR3 protein is CASSFPPRGNIGGFSGNTIYF. Written as DNA, the CDR3 is TGTGCCAGCAGCTTCCCACCTCGGGGTAATATAGGGGGTTTCTCTGGAAACACCATATATTTT. The variable domain in full, completed from reference TRBV7-6 and TRBJ1-3, reads GAGVSQSPRYKVTKRGQDVALRCDPISGHVSLYWYRQALGQGPEFLTYFNYEAQQDKSGLPNDRFSAERPEGSISTLTIQRTEQRDSAMYRCASSFPPRGNIGGFSGNTIYFGEGSWLTVV.

V and J are TRBV7-9 and TRBJ2-1; TRBD1 aligns across 9 bases. There are 15 residues in the CDR3. With V trimmed by 2 bases and J by 5 bases, 4 bases remained unmatched. Germline V gives CDR1 SEHNR, CDR2 FQNEAQ (reference sequence). This CDR3 is CASSLWDRENNEQFF. The CDR3 nucleotides are TGTGCCAGCAGCTTATGGGACAGGGAAAACAATGAGCAGTTCTTC.

The V and J genes are TRBV6-5 and TRBJ2-5; D is possibly TRBD2 (6 bases). CDR1 is MNHEY, CDR2 SVGAGI, per germline. The CDR3 is 15 residues long. V shed 1 base and J shed 2 bases, with 11 bases lying between them. The CDR3 protein is CASSYLRDLQETQYF. CDR3 sequence (DNA): TGTGCCAGCAGTTACTTGAGGGACTTGCAAGAGACCCAGTACTTC.

This clone was seen only once. The chain is built from TRBV6-5 and TRBJ2-7; TRBD1 matches at 9 bases. The trim removed 6 bases at V and 2 bases at J, leaving 5 bases unmatched. This CDR3 spans 14 amino acids. From germline, CDR1 is MNHEY and CDR2 SVGAGI. The CDR3 spells CASRQGAETYEQYF. The DNA of the CDR3 is TGTGCCAGCAGACAGGGGGCGGAGACCTACGAGCAGTACTTC.

The gene calls are TRBV27 and TRBJ2-1; 8 bases align to TRBD1. The CDR3 is 14 amino acids. V was pared by 3 bases and J by 7 bases, with 5 bases of the junction left unmatched. Germline values: CDR1 MNHEY, CDR2 SMNVEV (reference sequence). Here the CDR3 DNA reads TGTGCCAGCAGTTTCCCAGGGGGCCTAAATGAGCAGTTCTTC. It is translated as CASSFPGGLNEQFF.

The chain employs TRBV5-1 and TRBJ2-7; TRBD1 aligns across 11 bases. V was pared by 4 bases and J by 4 bases, with 4 bases of the junction left unmatched. CDR1 and CDR2 from the germline V gene are SGHRS and YFSETQ. The CDR3 is 14 residues long. The CDR3 region has the DNA TGCGCCAGCAGCGTCGGGACAGGGGGGTACGAGCAGTACTTC. Its translation is CASSVGTGGYEQYF.

This clone was seen a handful of times. Written as DNA, the CDR3 is TGTGCCAGCAGCCCCCCCGTGGGCGGGACCTTGAACACTGAAGCTTTCTTT. Its translation is CASSPPVGGTLNTEAFF. V is TRBV7-9 and J is TRBJ1-1; maybe TRBD1 (5 bases). Trimming pared 5 bases from V and 0 bases from J, leaving 19 bases between. CDR3 length: 17 residues. The germline gives CDR1 SEHNR, CDR2 FQNEAQ (reference sequence).

V and J are TRBV27 and TRBJ2-7; TRBD1 matches 10 bases. Trimming took 3 bases from V and 6 from J; bases not matched to a gene: 8. The CDR3 totals 15 residues. CDR1 and CDR2 (germline): MNHEY, SMNVEV (reference sequence). CDR3 nucleotides: TGTGCCAGCAGTTTGGCCGGGACAGGGGTAACCGAGCAGTACTTC. Amino acids: CASSLAGTGVTEQYF.

The CDR3 nucleotides are TGCGCCAGCAGCCCCGGGACAGGGATCCACTATGGCTACACCTTC. Protein sequence: CASSPGTGIHYGYTF. This chain links TRBV4-1 with TRBJ1-2; TRBD1 matches at 9 bases. The CDR3 is made up of 15 amino acids. CDR1 MGHRA and CDR2 YSYEKL come from the germline V gene. Trimming removed 4 bases from V and 3 bases from J; junction bases left unmatched: 6.

This clone was found once. The chain recombines TRBV27 with TRBJ1-6, with D maybe TRBD1 (5 bases). The germline V gene encodes CDR1 MNHEY and CDR2 SMNVEV (reference sequence). This CDR3 is 14 amino acids long. The V gene lost 3 bases and the J gene lost 11 bases, with 14 bases spanning the gap. CDR3 bases: TGTGCCAGCAGTTTTCGTGACAGCCGGACACCCCTCCACTTT. Translating gives CASSFRDSRTPLHF.

The count of this clone is one. The rearrangement links TRBV6-5 to TRBJ2-7, with TRBD2 as a possible D gene (6 bases). The CDR3 consists of 15 residues. Trimming shortened V by 0 bases and J by 6 bases, and 15 bases separated the two germline ends. Germline CDR1 MNHEY, CDR2 SVGAGI. DNA for the CDR3: TGTGCCAGCAGTTACTCGAACGGGGGAACGGGCGAGCAGTACTTC. Translation gives CASSYSNGGTGEQYF.

This chain joins TRBV19 and TRBJ1-2; D might be TRBD1 (5 bases). Trimming left V 3 bases short and J 6 bases short, with 8 bases between. This CDR3 is 12 amino acids long. Per the germline V gene, CDR1 is LNHDA and CDR2 is SQIVND (reference sequence). CDR3 loop: CASSMSGNGYTF. In DNA form, the CDR3 reads TGTGCCAGTAGTATGTCAGGGAATGGCTACACCTTC. Combining the CDR3 with reference TRBV19 and TRBJ1-2 gives the whole variable domain DGGITQSPKYLFRKEGQNVTLSCEQNLNHDAMYWYRQDPGQGLRLIYYSQIVNDFQKGDIAEGYSVSREKKESFPLTVTSAQKNPTAFYLCASSMSGNGYTFGSGTRLTVV.

Points on this clone: A junction end diverges from the germline sequence, so it may reflect a read error. The chain has TRBV7-7 and TRBJ2-1, with D uncertain. The CDR3 is 14 residues long. Germline assignment: CDR1 SSHAT and CDR2 FNYEAQ (reference sequence). The CDR3 sequence: CASSLSRSYNEQFF. The CDR3 nucleotides read TGTGCTAGCAGCTTATCCCGCTCCTACAATGAGCAGTTCTTC.

The V gene is TRBV6-5, the J gene TRBJ2-7; 8 nucleotides agree with TRBD1. The CDR3 totals 16 residues. Unmatched junction bases numbered 8, after V lost 0 bases and J lost 4 bases. CDR1 is MNHEY and CDR2 is SVGAGI in the germline V gene. CDR3 in DNA: TGTGCCAGCAGTTACTCACAGGGGGATGTACCTTACGAGCAGTACTTC. It yields the protein CASSYSQGDVPYEQYF.

V gene TRBV7-6 combines with J gene TRBJ2-7, with 7 bases matching TRBD2. Germline trimming cut 1 base from V and 5 bases from J; bases unmatched to any gene: 8. The germline CDR1 and CDR2 sequences are SGHVS and FNYEAQ. This CDR3 region has 15 residues. CDR3: CASSLGAGVLNEQYF. The DNA for the CDR3 is TGTGCCAGCAGCTTAGGCGCGGGAGTCCTTAACGAGCAGTACTTC.

The rearrangement links TRBV7-6 to TRBJ2-2, with D maybe TRBD2 (6 bases). V dropped 1 base and J dropped 2 bases, with 26 bases sitting between them. The V gene's germline CDR1 is SGHVS and CDR2 FNYEAQ. This CDR3 contains 21 residues. CDR3 sequence (DNA): TGTGCCAGCAGCTTAGAACCCCCCCTTGCGGGGCCTAGTCCCAACACCGGGGAGCTGTTTTTT. It is translated as CASSLEPPLAGPSPNTGELFF.

The V and J genes are TRBV27 and TRBJ2-1, with 15 bases lining up with TRBD2. Trimming at V came to 6 bases and at J to 8 bases, leaving 5 bases not matched to a gene. CDR1 is MNHEY and CDR2 is SMNVEV in the germline V gene (reference sequence). The CDR3 contains 15 residues. CDR3 sequence (DNA): TGTGCCAGCAGCTGGGGACTAGCGGGAGGCCATGAGCAGTTCTTC. It translates to CASSWGLAGGHEQFF.

The chain combines TRBV5-1 with TRBJ1-5; 7 positions agree with TRBD1. The V gene's germline CDR1 is SGHRS and CDR2 YFSETQ. The CDR3 extends over 15 amino acids. J gave up 1 base and V 1 base, and 2 bases lay outside the gene matches. This CDR3 is CASSLTTGSNQPQHF. The CDR3 DNA follows: TGCGCCAGCAGCTTGACGACAGGGAGCAATCAGCCCCAGCATTTT.

This clone occurred once. This sequence joins TRBV18 and TRBJ1-1, with 12 bases that match TRBD1. The CDR3 has 18 residues. V shed 2 bases, J shed 0 bases, and the junction held 7 bases outside the gene matches. Germline assignment: CDR1 KGHSH and CDR2 LQKENI. The CDR3, as DNA: TGTGCCAGCTCACCATCGGGGACAGGGGGCGTCGTGAACACTGAAGCTTTCTTT. Protein: CASSPSGTGGVVNTEAFF.